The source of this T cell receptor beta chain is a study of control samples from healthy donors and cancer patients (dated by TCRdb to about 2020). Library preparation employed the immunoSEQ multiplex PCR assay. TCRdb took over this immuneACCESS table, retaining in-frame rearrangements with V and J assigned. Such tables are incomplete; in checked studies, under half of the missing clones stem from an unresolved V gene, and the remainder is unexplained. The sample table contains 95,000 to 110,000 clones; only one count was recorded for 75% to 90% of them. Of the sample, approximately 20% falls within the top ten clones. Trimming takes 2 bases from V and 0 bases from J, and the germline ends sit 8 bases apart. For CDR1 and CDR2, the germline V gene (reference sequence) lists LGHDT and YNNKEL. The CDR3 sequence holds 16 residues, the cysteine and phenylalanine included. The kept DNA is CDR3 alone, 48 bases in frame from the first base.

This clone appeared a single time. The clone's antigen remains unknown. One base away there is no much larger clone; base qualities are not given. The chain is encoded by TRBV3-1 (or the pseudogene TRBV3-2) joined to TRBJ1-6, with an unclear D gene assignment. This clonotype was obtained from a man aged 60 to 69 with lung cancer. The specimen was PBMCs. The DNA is TGTGCCAGCAGCCAAAACCCAAGCTCCTATAATTCACCCCTCCACTTT. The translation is CASSQNPSSYNSPLHF.